This T cell receptor (beta chain) was recovered during a study of post-analysis software for immune sequencing data (dated by TCRdb to 2014 to 2015). Looking at the study overall: Relapsing-remitting, secondary progressive and progressive-relapsing multiple sclerosis were recorded as disease courses, and subtype annotation was lacking for some patients. A subset of samples was prepared in parallel using single-end sample barcoding, then pooled and co-amplified after Illumina adapter ligation. The patient repertoires were set against about 12 previously published healthy control repertoires from donors whose ages ranged from about 6 to 25 years.

Here is what the overall study found, with its caveats: Direct clustering with F measure showed strong co-clustering of samples prepared in the same batch, prompting a batch-effect correction. Significantly higher frequencies in patients than in controls were found for several TRBV segments, including TRBV5-6, TRBV5-1 and TRBV20-1. Multiple sclerosis patients had significantly lower normalized Chao1 diversity than controls, a result that suggests substantial peripheral T-cell clonal expansion. The control group was slightly older than the multiple sclerosis patient group.

To demonstrate the VDJtools post-analysis software, the study profiled TCR beta repertoires from the peripheral blood of 10 to 15 young patients with multiple sclerosis. Multiple sclerosis patients were children and adolescents aged about 6 to 15 years. The library was produced with PCR. Reads for this sample came from an Illumina HiSeq 2500. Unique molecular identifiers were incorporated into TCR beta cDNA libraries to reduce PCR and sequencing biases. About 500,000 cDNA molecules were obtained for every 1 to 10 million input T cells, so each molecule roughly corresponded to one T cell. Patient libraries were prepared and sequenced with the same protocol used for the earlier healthy control dataset. Samples belonging to the same batch were prepared together, multiplexed and sequenced on a shared HiSeq lane. Turning to the authors' computational methods: Raw barcoded reads were processed with MIGEC, discarding single-read molecular identifier groups before consensus assembly and CDR3 extraction. Clonotype tables were post-analysed with VDJtools, and diversity was normalized by down-sampling all datasets to the smallest sample size. To correct batch-related cross-sample contamination, repertoire overlap clustering matched CDR3 amino acid sequences but not nucleotide sequences. The public reads were quality trimmed at Q25 with fastp and then assembled into clones with MiXCR by TCRdb, keeping productive beta chains. CDR3 protein duplicates are merged, each entry listing the most common genes and DNA. TCRdb's processing, not the authors', yielded these V and J calls. A total of about 820,000 distinct CDR3 sequences appear in this sample, 53% of them only once. The top ten clonotypes cover approximately 4.3% of the sample.

About this clonotype itself: The specificity of this receptor is unknown. No base-level quality is on record; no much larger clone is a single base apart.

As encoded in the germline V gene, CDR1 is SGHTA while CDR2 is FQGNSA. Inclusive of the bounding cysteine and phenylalanine, the CDR3 is 17 residues long. Only CDR3 DNA remains: 51 bases, in frame from the first base. Clipping removes 3 bases from V and 3 bases from J, with 7 as the unmatched junction base count. The chain joins TRBV7-2 to TRBJ2-4; 11 junctional bases match TRBD1. This sequence was found in a girl aged 5 to 17 with multiple sclerosis. Sequencing was performed on blood. The sequenced DNA: TGTGCCAGCAGCTTTTCCTCCGGGACAGGGGGCAAAAACATTCAGTACTTC. This is translated as CASSFSSGTGGKNIQYF.